The source of this T cell receptor (beta chain) is a study of type 1 and type 2 diabetes patients. Across the study: Donors were type 1 diabetes, type 2 diabetes, or nondiabetic controls. General study findings and limits: Some T1D-only expanded clones might appear in more T2D or control samples.

V was trimmed by 3 bases and J by 0 bases, leaving 11 bases between them. The CDR3 runs 15 residues. CDR1 and CDR2 from the germline V gene are SGHTA and FQGNSA. Genomic DNA was the PCR template. The TCR beta CDR3 region was amplified using 30 forward and 13 reverse primers. One entry per CDR3 protein, called by TCRdb with MiXCR from the multiplex PCR reads. The table records approximately 260,000 distinct CDR3 sequences, 45% to 60% of them present only once. Other autoimmune diseases and infections within the past four weeks excluded donors. Roughly 10 milliliters of peripheral blood were drawn from each donor. In this sample, this clonotype turned up many times. Its target is unknown.

The chain has TRBV7-2 and TRBJ2-5; unclear D gene. Sequenced input: peripheral blood mononuclear cells (PBMCs). The receptor comes from a man aged 18-30 years with type 2 diabetes. Here the CDR3 DNA reads TGTGCCAGCAGCTTGTTGGGCGTATACCAAGAGACCCAGTACTTC. Translation gives CASSLLGVYQETQYF.